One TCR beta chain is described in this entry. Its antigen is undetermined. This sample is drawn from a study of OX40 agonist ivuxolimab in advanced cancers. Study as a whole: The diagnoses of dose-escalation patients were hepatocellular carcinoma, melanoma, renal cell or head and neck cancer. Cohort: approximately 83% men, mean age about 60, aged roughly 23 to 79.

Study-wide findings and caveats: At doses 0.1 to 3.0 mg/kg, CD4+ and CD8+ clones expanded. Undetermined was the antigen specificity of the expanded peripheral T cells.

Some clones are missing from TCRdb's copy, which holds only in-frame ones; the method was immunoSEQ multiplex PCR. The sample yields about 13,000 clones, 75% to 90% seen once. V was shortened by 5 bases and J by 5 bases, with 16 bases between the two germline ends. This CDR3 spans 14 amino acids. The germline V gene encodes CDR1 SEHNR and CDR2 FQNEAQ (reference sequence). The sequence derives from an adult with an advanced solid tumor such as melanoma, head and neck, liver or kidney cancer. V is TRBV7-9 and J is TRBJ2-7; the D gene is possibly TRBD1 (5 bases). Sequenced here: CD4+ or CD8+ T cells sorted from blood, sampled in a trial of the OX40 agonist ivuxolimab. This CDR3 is CASSRPGRGDEQYF. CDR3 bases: TGTGCCAGCAGCCGCCCGGGTAGGGGCGACGAGCAGTACTTC. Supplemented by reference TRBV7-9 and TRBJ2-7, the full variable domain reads DTGVSQNPRHKITKRGQNVTFRCDPISEHNRLYWYRQTLGQGPEFLTYFQNEAQLEKSRLLSDRFSAERPKGSFSTLEIQRTEQGDSAMYLCASSRPGRGDEQYFGPGTRLTVT.